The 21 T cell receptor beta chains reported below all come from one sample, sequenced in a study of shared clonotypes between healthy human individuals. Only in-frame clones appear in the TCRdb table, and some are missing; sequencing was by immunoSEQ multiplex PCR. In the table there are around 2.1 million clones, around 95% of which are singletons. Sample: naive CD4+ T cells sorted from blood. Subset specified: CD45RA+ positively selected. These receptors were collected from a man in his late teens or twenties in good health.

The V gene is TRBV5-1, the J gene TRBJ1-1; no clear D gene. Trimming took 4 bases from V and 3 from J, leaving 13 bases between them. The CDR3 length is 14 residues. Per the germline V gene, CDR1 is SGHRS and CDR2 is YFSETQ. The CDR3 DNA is TGCGCCAGCAGCCCGTTGTCGGTCGACACTGAAGCTTTCTTT. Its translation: CASSPLSVDTEAFF.

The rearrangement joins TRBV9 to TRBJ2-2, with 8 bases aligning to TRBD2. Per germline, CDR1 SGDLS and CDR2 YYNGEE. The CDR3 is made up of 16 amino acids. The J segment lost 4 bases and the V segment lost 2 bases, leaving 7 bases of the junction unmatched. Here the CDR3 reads CASSVTRLAGTGELFF. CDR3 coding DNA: TGTGCCAGCAGCGTTACCAGGCTAGCGGGCACCGGGGAGCTGTTTTTT.

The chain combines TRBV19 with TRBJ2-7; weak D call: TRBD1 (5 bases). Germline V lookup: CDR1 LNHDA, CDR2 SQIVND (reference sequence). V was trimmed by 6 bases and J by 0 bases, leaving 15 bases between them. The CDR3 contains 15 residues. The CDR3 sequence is CASRSSQGSSYEQYF. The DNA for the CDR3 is TGTGCCAGTAGGTCATCTCAGGGCAGCTCCTACGAGCAGTACTTC.

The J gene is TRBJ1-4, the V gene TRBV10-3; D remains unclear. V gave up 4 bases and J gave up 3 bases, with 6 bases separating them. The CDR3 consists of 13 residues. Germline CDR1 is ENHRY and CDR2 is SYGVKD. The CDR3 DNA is TGTGCCATCAGTGGAGCGGCTAATGAAAAACTGTTTTTT. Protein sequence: CAISGAANEKLFF.

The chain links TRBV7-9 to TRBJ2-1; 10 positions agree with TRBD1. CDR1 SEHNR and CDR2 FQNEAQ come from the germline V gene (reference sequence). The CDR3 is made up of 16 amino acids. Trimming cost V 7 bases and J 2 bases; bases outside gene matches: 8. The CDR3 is CASISIGTGAYNEQFF. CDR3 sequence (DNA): TGTGCCAGCATTTCCATTGGGACAGGGGCCTACAATGAGCAGTTCTTC.

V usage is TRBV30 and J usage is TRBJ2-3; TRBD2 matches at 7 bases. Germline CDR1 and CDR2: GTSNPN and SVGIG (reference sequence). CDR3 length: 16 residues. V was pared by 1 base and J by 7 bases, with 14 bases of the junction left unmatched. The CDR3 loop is CAWSATRTSIGHTQYF. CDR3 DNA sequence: TGTGCCTGGAGTGCCACCCGGACTAGTATTGGACATACGCAGTATTTT.

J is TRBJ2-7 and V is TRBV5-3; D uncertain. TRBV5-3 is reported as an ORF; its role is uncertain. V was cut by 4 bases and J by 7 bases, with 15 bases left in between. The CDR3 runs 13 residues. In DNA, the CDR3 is TGTGCCAGAAGCCCCTTTGGGTACCCGGAGCAGTACTTC. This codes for CARSPFGYPEQYF.

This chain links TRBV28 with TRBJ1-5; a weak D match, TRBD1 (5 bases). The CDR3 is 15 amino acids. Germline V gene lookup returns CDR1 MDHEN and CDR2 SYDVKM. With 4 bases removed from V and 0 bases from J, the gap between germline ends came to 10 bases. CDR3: CASSYDRYSNQPQHF. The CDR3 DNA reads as TGTGCCAGCAGTTATGACAGATATAGCAATCAGCCCCAGCATTTT.

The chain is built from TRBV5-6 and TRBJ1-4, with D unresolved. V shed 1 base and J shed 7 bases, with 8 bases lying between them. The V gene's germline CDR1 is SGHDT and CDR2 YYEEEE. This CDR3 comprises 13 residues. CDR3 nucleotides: TGTGCCAGCAGCTTGCCGGGGAGTGAAAAACTGTTTTTT. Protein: CASSLPGSEKLFF.

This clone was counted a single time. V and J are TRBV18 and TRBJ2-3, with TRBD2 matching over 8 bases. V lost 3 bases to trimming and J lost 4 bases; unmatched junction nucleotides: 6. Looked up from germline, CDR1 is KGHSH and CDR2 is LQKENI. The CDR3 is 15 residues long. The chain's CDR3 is CASSPGLARSDTQYF. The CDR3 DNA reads TGTGCCAGCTCACCCGGACTAGCAAGGTCAGATACGCAGTATTTT.

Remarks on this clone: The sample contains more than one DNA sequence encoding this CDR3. This chain's CDR3 is CASGQTNQPQHF. As DNA, the CDR3 is TGTGCCAGCGGACAGACTAATCAGCCCCAGCATTTT. V and J are TRBV2 and TRBJ1-5, with D perhaps TRBD1 (6 bases). The CDR3 has 12 amino acids. V was clipped by 8 bases and J by 4 bases, with 9 bases between them. Germline CDR1 is SNHLY and CDR2 is FYNNEI.

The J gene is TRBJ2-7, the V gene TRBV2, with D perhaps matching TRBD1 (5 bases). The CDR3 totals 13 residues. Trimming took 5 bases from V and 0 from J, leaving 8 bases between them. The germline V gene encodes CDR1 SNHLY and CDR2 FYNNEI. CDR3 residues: CASSTTVSYEQYF. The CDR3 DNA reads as TGTGCCAGCAGTACGACAGTCTCCTACGAGCAGTACTTC. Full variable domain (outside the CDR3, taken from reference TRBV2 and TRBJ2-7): EPEVTQTPSHQVTQMGQEVILRCVPISNHLYFYWYRQILGQKVEFLVSFYNNEISEKSEIFDDQFSVERPDGSNFTLKIRSTKLEDSAMYFCASSTTVSYEQYFGPGTRLTVT.

The DNA for the CDR3 is TGTGCCAGCAGCCCATTCGGGGGATCCTACGAGCAGTACTTC. Residues: CASSPFGGSYEQYF. This chain links TRBV7-2 with TRBJ2-7, with D possibly being TRBD2 (6 bases). The V gene lost 5 bases and the J gene lost 1 base, with 12 bases spanning the gap. Germline V lookup: CDR1 SGHTA, CDR2 FQGNSA. The CDR3 spans 14 residues.

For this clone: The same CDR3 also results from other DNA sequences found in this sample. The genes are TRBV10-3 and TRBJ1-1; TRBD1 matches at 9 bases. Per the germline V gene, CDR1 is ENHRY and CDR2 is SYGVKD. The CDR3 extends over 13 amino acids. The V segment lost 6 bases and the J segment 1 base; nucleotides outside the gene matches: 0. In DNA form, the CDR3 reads TGTGCCATCAGGGACAGGGGGAACACTGAAGCTTTCTTT. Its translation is CAIRDRGNTEAFF.

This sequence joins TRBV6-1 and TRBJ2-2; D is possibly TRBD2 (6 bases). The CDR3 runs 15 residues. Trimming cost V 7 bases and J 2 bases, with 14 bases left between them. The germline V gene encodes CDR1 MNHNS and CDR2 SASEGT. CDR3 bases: TGTGCCAGCACCGTCTTAGCGGATAACACCGGGGAGCTGTTTTTT. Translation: CASTVLADNTGELFF.

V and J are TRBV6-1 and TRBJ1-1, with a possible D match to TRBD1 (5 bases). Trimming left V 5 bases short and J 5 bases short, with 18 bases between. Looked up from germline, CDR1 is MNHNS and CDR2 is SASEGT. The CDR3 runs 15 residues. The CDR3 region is CASSISPGLLTEAFF. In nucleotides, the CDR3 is TGTGCCAGCAGTATCTCCCCGGGACTTTTGACTGAAGCTTTCTTT.

CDR3 coding DNA: TGTGCCAGCAGCTTATCGGCAGGGGGCCCTTCACCCCTCCACTTT. Its protein is CASSLSAGGPSPLHF. The gene calls are TRBV11-2 and TRBJ1-6; TRBD1 aligns across 8 bases. The length of the CDR3 is 15 residues. Looked up from germline, CDR1 is SGHAT and CDR2 is FQNNGV. Germline trimming cut 2 bases from V and 9 bases from J; bases unmatched to any gene: 6.

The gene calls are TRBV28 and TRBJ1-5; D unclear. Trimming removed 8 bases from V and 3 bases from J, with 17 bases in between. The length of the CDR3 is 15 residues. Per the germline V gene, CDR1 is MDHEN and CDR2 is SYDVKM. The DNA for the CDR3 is TGTGCCAGCGTCATTCAAGGAAAGGACAATCAGCCCCAGCATTTT. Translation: CASVIQGKDNQPQHF.

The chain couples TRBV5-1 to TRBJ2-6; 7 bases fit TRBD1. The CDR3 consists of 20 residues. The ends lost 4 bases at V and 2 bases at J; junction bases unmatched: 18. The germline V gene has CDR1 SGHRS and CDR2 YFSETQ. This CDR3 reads CASSVGGPRGRQTGANVLTF. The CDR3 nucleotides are TGCGCCAGCAGCGTAGGGGGTCCGAGGGGGCGCCAAACTGGGGCCAACGTCCTGACTTTC.

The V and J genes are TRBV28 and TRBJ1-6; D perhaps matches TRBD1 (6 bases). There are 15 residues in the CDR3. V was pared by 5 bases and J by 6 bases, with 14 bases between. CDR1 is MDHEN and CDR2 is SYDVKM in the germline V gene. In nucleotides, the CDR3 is TGTGCCAGCAGTACGCGGGGGCAGGGTAATTCACCCCTCCACTTT. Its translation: CASSTRGQGNSPLHF.

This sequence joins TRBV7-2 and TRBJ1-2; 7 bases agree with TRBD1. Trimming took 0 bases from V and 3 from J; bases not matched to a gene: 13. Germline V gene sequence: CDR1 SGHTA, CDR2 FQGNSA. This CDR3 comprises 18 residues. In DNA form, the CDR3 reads TGTGCCAGCAGCTTAGCTCTGACAGGGCCCCTAACGGACTATGGCTACACCTTC. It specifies CASSLALTGPLTDYGYTF. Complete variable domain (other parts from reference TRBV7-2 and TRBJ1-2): GAGVSQSPSNKVTEKGKDVELRCDPISGHTALYWYRQSLGQGLEFLIYFQGNSAPDKSGLPSDRFSAERTGGSVSTLTIQRTQQEDSAVYLCASSLALTGPLTDYGYTFGSGTRLTVV.